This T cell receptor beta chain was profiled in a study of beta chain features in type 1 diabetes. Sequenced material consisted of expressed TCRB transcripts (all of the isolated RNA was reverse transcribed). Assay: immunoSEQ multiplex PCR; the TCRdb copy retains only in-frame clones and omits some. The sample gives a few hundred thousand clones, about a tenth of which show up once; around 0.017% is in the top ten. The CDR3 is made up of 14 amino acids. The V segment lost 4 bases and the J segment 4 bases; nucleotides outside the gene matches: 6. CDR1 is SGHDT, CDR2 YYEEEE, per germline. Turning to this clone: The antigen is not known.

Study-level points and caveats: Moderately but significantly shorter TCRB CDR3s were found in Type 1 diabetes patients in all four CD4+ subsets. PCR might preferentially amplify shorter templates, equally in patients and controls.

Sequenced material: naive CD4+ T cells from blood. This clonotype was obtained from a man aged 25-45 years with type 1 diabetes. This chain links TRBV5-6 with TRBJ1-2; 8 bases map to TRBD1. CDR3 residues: CASSPGGAGYGYTF. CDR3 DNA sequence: TGTGCCAGCAGCCCAGGGGGCGCAGGCTATGGCTACACCTTC. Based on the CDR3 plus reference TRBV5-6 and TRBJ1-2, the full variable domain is DAGVTQSPTHLIKTRGQQVTLRCSPKSGHDTVSWYQQALGQGPQFIFQYYEEEERQRGNFPDRFSGHQFPNYSSELNVNALLLGDSALYLCASSPGGAGYGYTFGSGTRLTVV.